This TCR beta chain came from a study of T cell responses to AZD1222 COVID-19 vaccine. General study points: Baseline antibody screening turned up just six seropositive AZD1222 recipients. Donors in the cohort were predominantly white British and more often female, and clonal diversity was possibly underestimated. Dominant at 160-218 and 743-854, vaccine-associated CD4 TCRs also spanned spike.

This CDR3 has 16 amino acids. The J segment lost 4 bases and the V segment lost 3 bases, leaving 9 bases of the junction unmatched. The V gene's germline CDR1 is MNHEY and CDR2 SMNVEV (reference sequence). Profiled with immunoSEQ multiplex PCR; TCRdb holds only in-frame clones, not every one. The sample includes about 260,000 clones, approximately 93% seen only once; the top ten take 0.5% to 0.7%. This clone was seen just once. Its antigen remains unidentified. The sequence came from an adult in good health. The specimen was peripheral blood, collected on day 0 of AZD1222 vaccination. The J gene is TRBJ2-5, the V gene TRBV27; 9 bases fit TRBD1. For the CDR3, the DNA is TGTGCCAGCAGTTTGTCAAACAGGGGGCTGGGAGAGACCCAGTACTTC. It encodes CASSLSNRGLGETQYF.